This T cell receptor (beta chain) was recorded in a study of cytomegalovirus exposure and HLA in healthy donors. The study ran its PCR with 60 Vbeta and 13 Jbeta primers. Profiled with immunoSEQ multiplex PCR; TCRdb holds only in-frame clones, not every one. Among some 150,000 clones, approximately 80% were seen once, and the ten largest hold roughly 1.4%. This CDR3 is 15 amino acids long. In germline, CDR1 is LNHDA, CDR2 SQIVND (reference sequence). V was cut by 5 bases and J by 3 bases, with 13 bases left in between. The V and J genes are TRBV19 and TRBJ1-4; D is perhaps TRBD1 (6 bases). The sequence was collected from a man younger than 45 in good health and CMV-seropositive. Input material: PBMCs. The CDR3 spells CASSSRGGANEKLFF. Here the CDR3 DNA reads TGTGCCAGTAGTTCAAGGGGGGGGGCTAATGAAAAACTGTTTTTT.